The T cell receptor beta chain described here comes from a study of neoadjuvant anti-PD-1 for oral cavity cancer. Study summary: Nivolumab at 3 mg/kg was mostly given biweekly, three to four doses, pre-surgery.

The data were produced by immunoSEQ multiplex PCR, yet TCRdb's version contains in-frame clones alone and is incomplete. The table has fewer than 7,000 clones, about 70% seen once. Stage II-IVA oral cavity squamous cell carcinoma was new and untreated by systemic or radiation therapy. These oral cavity squamous cell carcinomas were HPV-negative and locally advanced. Analysis of PBMCs was direct, with no culture step. After removal of 8 bases from V and 0 bases from J, the junction contained 5 bases not matched to a gene. The CDR3 spans 14 residues. Germline V gives CDR1 MDHEN, CDR2 SYDVKM. The source was PBMCs, collected before nivolumab (anti-PD-1) treatment. The chain joins TRBV28 to TRBJ1-2; TRBD1 matches at 8 bases. The receptor was isolated from a person between 40 and 85 years old with oral cavity squamous cell carcinoma. The CDR3 protein is CASRDRTTNYGYTF. Here the CDR3 DNA reads TGTGCCAGCCGGGACAGGACGACTAACTATGGCTACACCTTC.